Listed below are T cell receptor beta chains from one sample, sequenced in a study of molecular identifiers for immune sequencing clone quantification. TCRdb used MiXCR to reprocess the PCR reads, holding one entry per CDR3 protein. The table has 250,000 to 350,000 distinct CDR3 sequences, 20% to 25% seen once. Sequencing input: naive CD8+ T cells from blood, with Jurkat cell RNA spiked in. The receptors stem from a human donor in good health. Some libraries in this study had Jurkat cell RNA spiked in. Each CDR3 is given with its conserved first and last residue. A D gene is named only where the DNA matches it firmly. Some rows have no size entry. The others give once, few or many, or a class for an expanded clone.

J: TRBJ2-7
V: TRBV4-3
size: many
D: TRBD2
DNA: TGCGCCAGCAGCCTCACGAGCGGGGGTACCGACGAGCAGTACTTC
CDR3: CASSLTSGGTDEQYF

J: TRBJ2-1
V: TRBV5-1
size: NA
D: TRBD2
DNA: TGCGCCAGCAGCCAGCTAGGACTAGCGCTTAGCTCCTACAATGAGCAGTCCTTC
CDR3: CASSQLGLALSSYNEQSF

J: TRBJ2-2
V: TRBV14
size: NA
D: TRBD1
DNA: TGTGCCAGCAGCCCGACAGGGCTCTTTCCCGGGGAGCCGTTTTTT
CDR3: CASSPTGLFPGEPFF

J: TRBJ2-2
V: TRBV7-9
size: many
D: NA
DNA: TGTGCCAGCAGCCCCTCCCTTAGGGGGGAGCTGTTTTTT
CDR3: CASSPSLRGELFF

J: TRBJ1-1
V: TRBV3-1
size: many
D: TRBD1
DNA: TGTGCCAGCAGCCAAGGGACAGGGAGTGGCACTGAAGCTTTCTTT
CDR3: CASSQGTGSGTEAFF

J: TRBJ2-7
V: TRBV20-1
size: NA
D: TRBD2
DNA: TGCAGTGCTAATAGCGGGGGGCGCTCCTACGAGCAGCACTTC
CDR3: CSANSGGRSYEQHF

J: TRBJ1-1
V: TRBV11-2
size: NA
D: NA
DNA: TGTGCCAGCAGCTTACTGTTGGGGCCTAGCACTGAAGCTTTCTTT
CDR3: CASSLLLGPSTEAFF

J: TRBJ2-2
V: TRBV27
size: many
D: NA
DNA: TGTGCCAGCATCTACCTAGGGGACCTGAACACCGGGGAGCTGTTTTTT
CDR3: CASIYLGDLNTGELFF

J: TRBJ1-1
V: TRBV12-3/TRBV12-4
size: NA
D: TRBD1
DNA: TGTGCCAGCAGCTCGACAGGGGTTAGGATCAGCATGAGCACTGAAGCTTTCTTT
CDR3: CASSSTGVRISMSTEAFF

J: TRBJ1-5
V: TRBV6-6
size: many
D: NA
DNA: TGTGCCAGCAGTGGGGCATTTGGCAATCAGCCCCAGCATTTT
CDR3: CASSGAFGNQPQHF

J: TRBJ2-3
V: TRBV19
size: NA
D: NA
DNA: TGTGCCAGTAGTACGGTACCGGGGCACACAGATACGCAGTATTTT
CDR3: CASSTVPGHTDTQYF

J: TRBJ2-7
V: TRBV5-1
size: many
D: NA
DNA: TGCGCCAGCAGCTTGGACTCGGACGGGTTCTACGAGCAGTACTTC
CDR3: CASSLDSDGFYEQYF

J: TRBJ2-2
V: TRBV20-1
size: NA
D: NA
DNA: TGCAGTGCTAGAGATCTACTAGCCTCGAACACCGGGGAGCTGTTTTTT
CDR3: CSARDLLASNTGELFF

J: TRBJ1-2
V: TRBV29-1
size: NA
D: NA
DNA: TGCAGCGTTGATCCGACGGTGACAGAGGACTATGGCTACACCTTC
CDR3: CSVDPTVTEDYGYTF

J: TRBJ2-2
V: TRBV3-1
size: few
D: TRBD2
DNA: TGTGCCAGCAGCCAACGACCGGGACTAGGCATGACCGGGGAGCTGTTTTTT
CDR3: CASSQRPGLGMTGELFF

J: TRBJ2-7
V: TRBV5-8
size: many
D: TRBD2
DNA: TGTGCCAGCAGCTTGGGACAAACCCTAGGTAGCGGGATATACGAGCAGTACTTC
CDR3: CASSLGQTLGSGIYEQYF

J: TRBJ2-3
V: TRBV7-3
size: NA
D: NA
DNA: TGTGCCAGCAGGCGAGAAAACACAGATACGCAGTATTTT
CDR3: CASRRENTDTQYF

J: TRBJ2-1
V: TRBV6-5
size: many
D: TRBD1
DNA: TGTGCCAGCAGTTACGACGACAGGGGGTATTACAATGAGCAGTTCTTC
CDR3: CASSYDDRGYYNEQFF

J: TRBJ2-6
V: TRBV27
size: few
D: NA
DNA: TGTGCCAGCAGTTTAATCGGCCGTACCTCTGGGGCCAACGTCCTGACTTTC
CDR3: CASSLIGRTSGANVLTF

J: TRBJ2-5
V: TRBV20-1
size: NA
D: TRBD1
DNA: TGCGGTGCTAGAGATTCACACCAGGGGGCTGGAGAGACCCAGTACTTC
CDR3: CGARDSHQGAGETQYF

J: TRBJ2-5
V: TRBV4-1
size: NA
D: NA
DNA: TGCGCCAGCAGCTATAGACCGGGGTCCACAGAGACCCAGTACTTC
CDR3: CASSYRPGSTETQYF

J: TRBJ2-1
V: TRBV30
size: few
D: TRBD1
DNA: TGTGCCTGGAGTCTCGAATGGGGACAGGGTTATGAGCAGTTCTTC
CDR3: CAWSLEWGQGYEQFF

J: TRBJ2-7
V: TRBV7-2
size: many
D: TRBD2
DNA: TGTGCCAGCAGCTTAGTTTCAAATAGCGGGAGTTGGTACGAGCAGTACTTC
CDR3: CASSLVSNSGSWYEQYF

J: TRBJ2-7
V: TRBV7-9
size: many
D: NA
DNA: TGTGCCAGCAGCATCGCCGATAGCGAGCAGTACTTC
CDR3: CASSIADSEQYF

J: TRBJ2-7
V: TRBV5-1
size: many
D: TRBD1
DNA: TGCGCCAGCAGCTCCGGGACAGGGGAGGTCGAGCAGTACTTC
CDR3: CASSSGTGEVEQYF

J: TRBJ2-7
V: TRBV29-1
size: many
D: NA
DNA: TGCAGCGTTGATCATGGGCCCGAGCAGTACTTC
CDR3: CSVDHGPEQYF

J: TRBJ2-7
V: TRBV9
size: many
D: TRBD1
DNA: TGTGCCAGCAGCGTAGTTGGGACAGGGGGGCCCTACGAGCAGTACTTC
CDR3: CASSVVGTGGPYEQYF

J: TRBJ2-3
V: TRBV12-3/TRBV12-4
size: NA
D: TRBD2
DNA: TGTGCCAGCAGTGGGGAGGGGCTAGCGGGGCGCGCAGATACGCAGTATTTT
CDR3: CASSGEGLAGRADTQYF

J: TRBJ2-7
V: TRBV7-9
size: few
D: NA
DNA: TGTGTCAGCAGCTACCGGGACGACGAGCAGTACTTC
CDR3: CVSSYRDDEQYF

J: TRBJ2-1
V: TRBV6-2/TRBV6-3
size: few
D: NA
DNA: TGTGCCAGCAGTTCCAAAGATGAATACAATGAGCAGTTCTTC
CDR3: CASSSKDEYNEQFF

J: TRBJ2-3
V: TRBV30
size: many
D: NA
DNA: TGTGCCTGGAGTGACGGGGATACAGATACGCAGTATTTT
CDR3: CAWSDGDTDTQYF

J: TRBJ2-1
V: TRBV12-3/TRBV12-4
size: many
D: TRBD2
DNA: TGTGCCAGCAGTTTGGTAGCGGGGGGCCAACATGAGCAGTTCTTC
CDR3: CASSLVAGGQHEQFF

J: TRBJ1-5
V: TRBV6-1
size: many
D: TRBD1
DNA: TGTGCCAGCAGGGGACAGGGGGCATTTAGCAATCAGCCCCAGCATTTT
CDR3: CASRGQGAFSNQPQHF

J: TRBJ1-1
V: TRBV19
size: NA
D: NA
DNA: TGTGCCAGTAGTCATGAGTTGAACACTGAAGCTTCCTTT
CDR3: CASSHELNTEASF

J: TRBJ1-1
V: TRBV5-6
size: many
D: TRBD1
DNA: TGTGCCAGCAGCTGGGACAGGGGGCTGAACACTGAAGCTTTCTTT
CDR3: CASSWDRGLNTEAFF

J: TRBJ2-7
V: TRBV28
size: many
D: NA
DNA: TGTGCCAGCAGCCCTCCTGAGGGGTACGAGCAGTACTTC
CDR3: CASSPPEGYEQYF

J: TRBJ1-5
V: TRBV27
size: many
D: NA
DNA: TGTGCCAGCAGTTTATTACCAGTCAAACCAATTCAGCCCCAGCATTTT
CDR3: CASSLLPVKPIQPQHF

J: TRBJ2-2
V: TRBV6-2/TRBV6-3
size: many
D: NA
DNA: TGTGCCAGCAGCCCTTCCGGGACCGCGAACACCGGGGAGCTGTTTTTT
CDR3: CASSPSGTANTGELFF

J: TRBJ2-2
V: TRBV27
size: few
D: NA
DNA: TGTGCCAGCAGTGAAATGCAAGTCCGTTCGAACACCGGGGAGCTGTTTTTT
CDR3: CASSEMQVRSNTGELFF

J: TRBJ2-3
V: TRBV29-1
size: many
D: TRBD2
DNA: TGCAGCGTTGATGGTCTAGCGGGAGTGTGGGATACGCAGTATTTT
CDR3: CSVDGLAGVWDTQYF

J: TRBJ1-1
V: TRBV4-3
size: many
D: TRBD1
DNA: TGCGCCAGCAGCCAAGATGGAGGGGGCCTACTGAACACTGAAGCTTTCTTT
CDR3: CASSQDGGGLLNTEAFF

J: TRBJ2-3
V: TRBV7-7
size: few
D: TRBD2
DNA: TGTGCTAGCTCCCCAAGCAGCGGGAATGGAGATACGCAGTATTTT
CDR3: CASSPSSGNGDTQYF

J: TRBJ1-5
V: TRBV6-2/TRBV6-3
size: NA
D: TRBD1
DNA: TGTGCCAGCAGTTACGTGGACAGGGTGGATCAGCCCCAGCATTTT
CDR3: CASSYVDRVDQPQHF